Listed here is a single TCR beta chain. In the source study's methods: ImmunoSEQ only sent back junction sequences with no quality scores, so filtering was done differently. The data were produced by immunoSEQ multiplex PCR, yet TCRdb's version contains in-frame clones alone and is incomplete. V and J calls and clone size are as listed in that table; D and trimming were resolved from the DNA. This sample carries 450,000 to 500,000 clones, around 80% of them seen once, and the ten largest clones take 12%. The study drew its donors from healthy HIV-negative adults without recent acute infections or vaccinations. Every donor, a Caucasian adult, lived in Nashville, Tennessee. This entry is derived from a study of shared clonotypes between healthy human individuals. V gave up 5 bases and J gave up 6 bases, with 10 bases separating them. Germline loops: CDR1 SGHVS, CDR2 FQNEAQ. This CDR3 is built from 12 residues.

This clonotype was obtained from a middle-aged woman in good health. Some clones in this sample may be carry-over from other donors' samples. The V gene is TRBV7-8, the J gene TRBJ1-2; D gene ambiguous. The sequencing sample was made of PBMCs. CDR3 region: CASSPNSNGYTF. The CDR3 DNA reads TGTGCCAGCAGCCCTAACTCGAATGGCTACACCTTC.